A single sample gave rise to the 5 T cell receptor beta chains below, sequenced in a study of T cells in Graves' hyperthyroidism and ophthalmopathy. RNA transcripts served as the template for amplifying TCR beta CDR3 regions. A first-round RT-PCR of the TCR CDR3 used the HTBI primer set. Each CDR3 protein is one row after TCRdb ran MiXCR on the multiplex PCR reads. This table has approximately 330,000 distinct CDR3 sequences, around a fifth appearing once. The sample comprised blood. Receptors were obtained from a woman between 45 and 65 years old with Graves' hyperthyroidism.

The chain employs TRBV12-3 or TRBV12-4 and TRBJ1-3; no reliable D call. V lost 3 bases, J lost 0 bases, and 9 bases lay in between. This CDR3 has 15 residues. In nucleotides, the CDR3 is TGTGCCAGCAGTTTCGGCCGTACCTCTGGAAACACCATATATTTT. Its translation: CASSFGRTSGNTIYF.

This chain connects TRBV12-3 or TRBV12-4 to TRBJ2-5, with D perhaps TRBD1 or TRBD2 (5 bases each). Trimming cost V 3 bases and J 3 bases, with 11 bases left between them. The CDR3 length is 14 residues. CDR3 region: CASSFPGAEETQYF. The CDR3 DNA reads TGTGCCAGCAGTTTCCCCGGGGCTGAAGAGACCCAGTACTTC.

The table lists this clonotype with a count of one. V gene TRBV28 combines with J gene TRBJ1-1; D not certain. Germline V gives CDR1 MDHEN, CDR2 SYDVKM. The CDR3 contains 14 residues. Trimming left V 3 bases short and J 1 base short, with 9 bases between. CDR3 sequence reads: CASSFLTENTEAFF. DNA of the CDR3: TGTGCCAGCAGTTTTCTAACAGAGAACACTGAAGCTTTCTTT. The full variable domain, its missing parts supplied by reference TRBV28 and TRBJ1-1, is DVKVTQSSRYLVKRTGEKVFLECVQDMDHENMFWYRQDPGLGLRLIYFSYDVKMKEKGDIPEGYSVSREKKERFSLILESASTNQTSMYLCASSFLTENTEAFFGQGTRLTVV.

Ten or more counts support this clonotype. The CDR3 is CASKTGGRTDTQYF. The CDR3, as DNA: TGTGCCAGCAAGACAGGGGGCAGGACAGATACGCAGTATTTT. The V gene is TRBV18, the J gene TRBJ2-3; 10 bases map to TRBD1. CDR1 is KGHSH, CDR2 LQKENI, per germline. The CDR3 is 14 amino acids. J gave up 3 bases and V 8 bases, and 5 bases lay outside the gene matches.

In this sample, this clonotype turned up many times. The chain uses TRBV6-1 and TRBJ2-3; D might be TRBD2 (5 bases). This CDR3 contains 18 residues. V dropped 1 base and J dropped 0 bases, with 17 bases sitting between them. CDR1 MNHNS and CDR2 SASEGT come from the germline V gene. For the CDR3, the DNA is TGTGCCAGCAGTGAAGGATTAGGAAGCGGAAAAAGCACAGATACGCAGTATTTT. It specifies CASSEGLGSGKSTDTQYF.